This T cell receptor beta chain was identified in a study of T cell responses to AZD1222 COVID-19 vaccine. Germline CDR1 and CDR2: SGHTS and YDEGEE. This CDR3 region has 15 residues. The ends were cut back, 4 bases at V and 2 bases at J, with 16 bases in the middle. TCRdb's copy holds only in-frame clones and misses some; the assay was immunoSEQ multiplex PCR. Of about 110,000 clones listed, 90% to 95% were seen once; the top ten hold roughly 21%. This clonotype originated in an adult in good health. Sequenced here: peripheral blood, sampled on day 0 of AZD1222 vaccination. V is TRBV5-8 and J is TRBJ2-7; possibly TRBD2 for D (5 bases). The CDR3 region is CASSGLRGYAYEQYF. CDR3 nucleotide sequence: TGTGCCAGCAGCGGTCTGCGCGGGTACGCCTACGAGCAGTACTTC.